This T cell receptor (beta chain) was recorded in a study of blood T cell repertoires in COVID-19. Study in general: Samples of COVID-19 (acute and convalescent) were obtained from the United States, Italy and Spain. T cells, B-cell-depleted T cells, or PBMCs provided the cDNA or gDNA that served as material.

Generated by immunoSEQ multiplex PCR, the TCRdb table keeps only in-frame clones and is missing some. The data contain about 230,000 clones, approximately 80% of them singletons. Participants, about 18 to 95 years old, spanned under 25 US areas. Recovered status in Cohort 3 required two negative PCRs, clearance, or symptom resolution. CDR1 is SGHDT, CDR2 YYEEEE, per germline. V shed 0 bases and J shed 8 bases, with 15 bases lying between them. This CDR3 is 15 amino acids long. The sample was PBMCs or T cells enriched from blood (not recorded which). The chain is built from TRBV5-6 and TRBJ2-4, with D possibly being TRBD2 (5 bases). The receptor was isolated from a man in his 60s who had recovered from COVID-19. The CDR3 sequence: CASSLEGLGIDIQYF. CDR3 bases: TGTGCCAGCAGCTTGGAGGGCCTCGGGATTGACATTCAGTACTTC.